The rows below give T cell receptor beta chains drawn from one sample of a study of siplizumab effects on memory and regulatory T cells. The data were produced by immunoSEQ multiplex PCR, yet TCRdb's version contains in-frame clones alone and is incomplete. The sample includes about 60,000 clones, around four fifths seen only once; the top ten take roughly 3.8%. The sample taken for sequencing was memory CD4+ T cells sorted from blood. All receptors derive from a human donor in good health. CDR3s include the opening cysteine and the closing phenylalanine or tryptophan. The D gene is left open where the match is weak. Expanded clones are given a class, and other clones once, few, many or no size at all.

V gene	D gene	J gene	clone size	CDR3 DNA	CDR3 protein
TRBV10-1	NA	TRBJ2-1	NA	TGCGCCAGCAGGGGGGCTAGCGGAACGGGTGAGCAGTTCTTC	CASRGASGTGEQFF
TRBV10-1	NA	TRBJ2-2	once	TGCGCCAGCAGTGAGTCACAGACCGGGGAGCTGTTTTTT	CASSESQTGELFF
TRBV23-1	NA	TRBJ2-3	NA	TGCGCCAGCAGTCAGGGGCCCTTCACAGATACGCAGTATTTT	CASSQGPFTDTQYF
TRBV5-1	TRBD1	TRBJ2-3	NA	TGCGCCAGCAGCACCGGACAGGGTAGTGCGCAGTATTTT	CASSTGQGSAQYF
TRBV7-7	NA	TRBJ1-1	NA	TGTGCTAGCAGCTTAGACATATCTAGCACTGAAGCTTTCTTT	CASSLDISSTEAFF
TRBV5-1	TRBD2	TRBJ2-2	NA	TGCGCCAGCAGCTGGGGACTAGCGGGAGTAGACACCGGGGAGCTGTTTTTT	CASSWGLAGVDTGELFF
TRBV7-6	TRBD1	TRBJ1-6	NA	TGTGCCAGCAGCACAGACAGGGGTTCACCCCTCCACTTT	CASSTDRGSPLHF
TRBV25-1	NA	TRBJ1-6	NA	TGTGCCAGCAGGGAGGGCGGTTATAATTCACCCCTCCACTTT	CASREGGYNSPLHF
TRBV7-2	TRBD2	TRBJ2-1	NA	TGTGCCAGCAGCCATCTAGCGGGGGGGCTGGCCTACAATGAGCAGTTCTTC	CASSHLAGGLAYNEQFF
TRBV6-5	NA	TRBJ1-4	NA	TGTGCCAGCAGTTACTCGGTCTGGGTAGCTAATGAAAAACTGTTTTTT	CASSYSVWVANEKLFF
TRBV6-1	TRBD2	TRBJ2-7	NA	TGTGCCAGCAGTGAAGCTGTACTAGCGTATGAGCAGTACTTC	CASSEAVLAYEQYF
TRBV7-2	TRBD1	TRBJ1-2	NA	TGTGCCAGCAGCTTACCGGGACAGGCTTATGGCTACACCTTC	CASSLPGQAYGYTF
TRBV7-2	TRBD1	TRBJ1-2	NA	TGTGCCAGCAGCTTAGGACAGGGGGTACAGTATGGCTACACCTTC	CASSLGQGVQYGYTF
TRBV18	TRBD1	TRBJ1-6	NA	TGTGCCAGCTCAGGAACAGGGGGTGTTAATTCACCCCTCCACTTT	CASSGTGGVNSPLHF
TRBV9	TRBD2	TRBJ2-5	NA	TGTGCCAGCAGCCCACCCGGGGCGGGGGGAAGGGGAGAGACCCAGTACTTC	CASSPPGAGGRGETQYF
TRBV28	NA	TRBJ2-2	NA	TGTGCCAGCAGTTTGGCGGTGAACACCGGGGAGCTGTTTTTT	CASSLAVNTGELFF
TRBV7-7	NA	TRBJ2-1	NA	TGTGCCAGCAGCCCCCCTGGTGGGGGGAGGCAGTTCTTC	CASSPPGGGRQFF
TRBV6-1	TRBD1	TRBJ1-2	NA	TGTGCCAGCAGGGGAACAGGGGGTTTCTATGGCTACACCTTC	CASRGTGGFYGYTF
TRBV15	TRBD1	TRBJ1-4	NA	TGTGCCACCAGCAGAGATCGACGAGGGGGCGGGGAAAAACTGTTTTTT	CATSRDRRGGGEKLFF
TRBV11-1	NA	TRBJ2-1	NA	TGTGCCAGCAGAGATAGCTTTACCAATGAGCAGTTCTTC	CASRDSFTNEQFF
TRBV2	NA	TRBJ2-5	NA	TGTGCCAGCAGTTGGCAGGAGGAGACCCAGTACTTC	CASSWQEETQYF
TRBV5-1	TRBD2	TRBJ2-1	NA	TGCGCTAGCCGATTAGCGGGAGGTAACTACAATGAGCAGTTCTTC	CASRLAGGNYNEQFF